This T cell receptor beta chain was retrieved from a study of blood T cell repertoires in COVID-19. As for the study in general: The samples span acute and convalescent COVID-19 from the United States, Italy and Spain. Nucleic acid was either cDNA or gDNA, and it came from T cells, B-cell-depleted T cells, or PBMCs.

Original processing notes: Nucleated cell counts were estimated from reference gene primer amplification. Sequencing was performed with immunoSEQ multiplex PCR; in TCRdb, only in-frame clones are kept and a portion is missing. V and J calls and clone size come straight from that table; D and trimming were deduced from the DNA. Of around 200,000 clones in the sample, more than 80% were seen once. The germline V gene encodes CDR1 LGHDT and CDR2 YNNKEL (reference sequence). The V end lost 1 base, the J end lost 8 bases, and 11 bases lay between the germline ends. There are 13 residues in the CDR3. This receptor was identified in a human donor in a cohort sampled during active COVID-19. The chain has TRBV3-1 (or the pseudogene TRBV3-2) and TRBJ1-2, with D perhaps matching TRBD1 (6 bases). Material: peripheral blood. The CDR3: CASSQGQGRGYTF. CDR3 in DNA: TGTGCCAGCAGCCAAGGGCAGGGGCGAGGCTACACCTTC.